The rows below give T cell receptor beta chains drawn from one sample of a study of control samples from healthy donors and cancer patients. The method was immunoSEQ multiplex PCR; TCRdb's version includes in-frame clones alone and lacks a portion of them. The sample has 150,000 or so clones, just under 95% seen once. Specimen: PBMCs. Receptors originate from a man aged 60 to 69 with colorectal cancer. Both conserved end residues are part of each CDR3. The order of the fields is clone size, V gene, D gene, CDR3 protein. D genes are given only for firm matches. Clone size is not always given. Where it is, it says once, few, many or a class for expanded clones.

few | TRBV12-3/TRBV12-4 | - | CASARKTQYF
- | TRBV5-1 | - | CASSLTGVGGNQPQHF
- | TRBV25-1 | - | CASSESGASGNTIYF
- | TRBV27 | - | CASSQGNTEAFF
- | TRBV12-3/TRBV12-4 | - | CASTLQVSYEQYF
- | TRBV5-5 | TRBD2 | CASSLAGGVTDTQYF
- | TRBV5-1 | TRBD1 | CASSWGQGASYTEAFF
few | TRBV6-2/TRBV6-3 | TRBD2 | CASSYVGSGGVNEQFF
- | TRBV6-5 | TRBD1 | CASRRWTGQSYGYTF
- | TRBV19 | TRBD1 | CASSILVRGLWRAFF
- | TRBV6-5 | TRBD1 | CASSSGTGLNSPLHF
- | TRBV19 | TRBD1 | CASSLTGGLYNEQFF
once | TRBV2 | - | CASRGAGGEDYGYTF
- | TRBV7-7 | TRBD1 | CASSYGTEKSNQPQHF
- | TRBV7-2 | TRBD2 | CASASGGPIYEQYF
- | TRBV28 | TRBD1 | CASTLPGQGSYEQYF
- | TRBV29-1 | - | CSVEGGAGKGTEAFF
- | TRBV5-4 | - | CASRPEWTKGGYTF
- | TRBV2 | TRBD1 | CASREGTGGNQPQHF
- | TRBV18 | - | CASSPPGVRDTEAFF
- | TRBV7-2 | - | CASSRYLGPYTGELFF
once | TRBV12-3/TRBV12-4 | - | CASSIGEPQHF
- | TRBV6-5 | - | CASSYSGSGANVLTF
- | TRBV9 | - | CASSVGHAVQETQYF
once | TRBV6-5 | TRBD2 | CASRYGTSGGDEQFF
- | TRBV3-1/TRBV3-2 | TRBD2 | CASSEGGETQYF
- | TRBV6-1 | - | CASSEAFAGNEQFF
- | TRBV25-1 | - | CASSPTGGGYSGANVLTF
- | TRBV5-4 | - | CASSGGPVATNEKLFF
- | TRBV5-8 | TRBD2 | CASSLASGGLSSYEQYF
- | TRBV5-1 | TRBD1 | CASSLSWTGGGGYTF
- | TRBV30 | TRBD1 | CAWSEAVGGWGYTF
- | TRBV7-9 | TRBD1 | CASSSRGDTEAFF
- | TRBV30 | TRBD1 | CAWSVLQGAYEQYF
- | TRBV27 | TRBD1 | CASSSGRGQSNEKLFF
- | TRBV2 | TRBD1 | CASSGFWDSTYEQYF
- | TRBV5-5 | - | CASSFRGGIPEAFF
- | TRBV7-9 | - | CASSYSTDTQYF
- | TRBV19 | - | CASSLDSNYGYTF
- | TRBV25-1 | - | CASSDYRAWDSGYTF
- | TRBV7-2 | TRBD1 | CASSISGTGKETQYF
- | TRBV5-1 | - | CASSLGLAGTDTQYF
once | TRBV5-4 | - | CASRSGTGAYNEQFF
once | TRBV10-3 | - | CAISTGPASAGNTIYF
- | TRBV19 | - | CASNNNYGYTF
- | TRBV7-9 | - | CASSSLKSTSSYEQYF
- | TRBV6-5 | TRBD1 | CASRQGDQPQHF